The 18 T cell receptor beta chains below come from one sample, sequenced in a study of blood T cell repertoires in COVID-19. Here immunoSEQ multiplex PCR was the method, and the copy in TCRdb shows in-frame clones only, minus some. The data show tens of thousands of clones, approximately 83% seen once. Source material: peripheral blood. These receptors all stem from a human donor in a cohort sampled during active COVID-19.

The chain joins TRBV27 to TRBJ2-7, with 11 bases lining up with TRBD2. CDR3 size: 15 residues. The junction had 4 bases not matched to a gene; V was cut back by 3 bases and J by 3 bases. Germline V CDR1 and CDR2: MNHEY, SMNVEV (reference sequence). Written as DNA, the CDR3 is TGTGCCAGCAGTTTCGGGACTAGCGGTGGCTACGAGCAGTACTTC. Translating gives CASSFGTSGGYEQYF.

The V and J genes are TRBV29-1 and TRBJ1-1, with D possibly TRBD1 on 6 matching bases. Germline loops: CDR1 SQVTM, CDR2 ANQGSEA. The CDR3 contains 13 residues. V was shortened by 7 bases and J by 1 base, with 13 bases between the two germline ends. The CDR3 protein is CSASLQGNTEAFF. The DNA of the CDR3 is TGCAGCGCCTCCCTACAGGGGAACACTGAAGCTTTCTTT.

The chain has TRBV2 and TRBJ1-1, with D unclear. Germline CDR1 is SNHLY and CDR2 is FYNNEI. V was trimmed by 4 bases and J by 3 bases, leaving 3 bases between them. CDR3 size: 11 residues. The CDR3 DNA follows: TGTGCCAGCAGTGGAGACACTGAAGCTTTCTTT. Translation: CASSGDTEAFF.

The chain joins TRBV28 to TRBJ2-5; D is perhaps TRBD2 (6 bases). This CDR3 comprises 16 residues. Trimming removed 1 base from V and 1 base from J, with 13 bases in between. Germline V CDR1 and CDR2: MDHEN, SYDVKM. CDR3 bases: TGTGCCAGCAGTTTATTCGAAGCGGGCCCCCAAGAGACCCAGTACTTC. Translating gives CASSLFEAGPQETQYF.

This chain uses TRBV29-1 with TRBJ1-4; 7 nucleotides agree with TRBD1. The CDR3 runs 14 residues. V was clipped by 5 bases and J by 3 bases; unmatched bases: 6. Germline loops: CDR1 SQVTM, CDR2 ANQGSEA. The CDR3 bases are TGCAGCGTTTCAACCGGGACAGCTAATGAAAAACTGTTTTTT. Residues: CSVSTGTANEKLFF.

This clone came up once. The genes are TRBV28 and TRBJ2-7; 7 positions agree with TRBD2. The V segment lost 2 bases and the J segment 0 bases; nucleotides outside the gene matches: 1. This CDR3 region has 14 residues. CDR1 is MDHEN and CDR2 is SYDVKM in the germline V gene. CDR3 amino acids: CASSLGGGSYEQYF. The CDR3 DNA reads TGTGCCAGCAGTTTAGGGGGGGGCTCCTACGAGCAGTACTTC.

This clone was counted between two and nine times. This sequence joins TRBV28 and TRBJ2-6; D ambiguous. Germline CDR1 MDHEN, CDR2 SYDVKM. This CDR3 has 20 amino acids. The germline V and J ends were trimmed by 2 bases and 0 bases, with 20 bases remaining between them. The CDR3 DNA follows: TGTGCCAGCAGTTTAACGGTCGTGGGCAGTCCGTCCTCTGGGGCCAACGTCCTGACTTTC. Its protein product is CASSLTVVGSPSSGANVLTF. Filled out from reference TRBV28 and TRBJ2-6, the complete variable domain reads DVKVTQSSRYLVKRTGEKVFLECVQDMDHENMFWYRQDPGLGLRLIYFSYDVKMKEKGDIPEGYSVSREKKERFSLILESASTNQTSMYLCASSLTVVGSPSSGANVLTFGAGSRLTVL.

J is TRBJ2-7 and V is TRBV5-1, with D perhaps TRBD1 (5 bases). The CDR3 length is 14 residues. The germline CDR1 and CDR2 sequences are SGHRS and YFSETQ. V was shortened by 4 bases and J by 0 bases, with 11 bases between the two germline ends. The CDR3 DNA follows: TGCGCCAGCAGCGGCAGGGTAAGCTCCTACGAGCAGTACTTC. It codes for CASSGRVSSYEQYF.

The rearrangement joins TRBV10-2 to TRBJ2-3, with 8 bases that match TRBD2. V shed 0 bases, J shed 2 bases, and the junction held 4 bases outside the gene matches. The CDR3 is 16 residues long. Germline-derived CDR1 and CDR2 are WSHSY and SAAADI. The CDR3 coding sequence is TGCGCCAGCAGTGAGTCGCTAGCGGGCGTCACAGATACGCAGTATTTT. Its translation: CASSESLAGVTDTQYF.

The chain combines TRBV2 with TRBJ1-2; 10 nucleotides match TRBD1. Per germline, CDR1 SNHLY and CDR2 FYNNEI. V shed 1 base, J shed 3 bases, and the junction held 5 bases outside the gene matches. This CDR3 is built from 16 residues. The DNA for the CDR3 is TGTGCCAGCAGTGAAGGGCCAGGGACAGGGGACTATGGCTACACCTTC. It is translated as CASSEGPGTGDYGYTF.

The chain employs TRBV5-1 and TRBJ2-1, with 11 positions matching TRBD2. V lost 4 bases and J lost 6; bases outside the gene matches: 6. This CDR3 comprises 15 residues. CDR1 SGHRS and CDR2 YFSETQ come from the germline V gene. The DNA for the CDR3 is TGCGCCAGCAGCCCCCCGACTAGCGGGGCCAATGAGCAGTTCTTC. This translates into CASSPPTSGANEQFF.

This chain links TRBV4-1 with TRBJ2-1, with D tentatively TRBD2 (6 bases). Germline CDR1 and CDR2: MGHRA and YSYEKL. The CDR3 has 15 residues. Trimming stripped 4 bases from V and 4 bases from J, with 14 bases between. The CDR3 spells CASSLLEGAYNEQFF. The CDR3 DNA sequence: TGCGCCAGCAGCCTGTTGGAGGGAGCGTACAATGAGCAGTTCTTC.

The chain employs TRBV30 and TRBJ1-3, with a weak D call TRBD1 (5 bases). Per germline, CDR1 GTSNPN and CDR2 SVGIG (reference sequence). The CDR3 is 13 residues long. The V end lost 2 bases, the J end lost 4 bases, and 9 bases lay between the germline ends. DNA for the CDR3: TGTGCCTGGAGTTTAGGGGCGGGAAACACCATATATTTT. Translation: CAWSLGAGNTIYF.

The chain has TRBV7-2 and TRBJ2-3; the D gene is possibly TRBD2 (5 bases). V was trimmed by 1 base and J by 3 bases, leaving 14 bases between them. The CDR3 covers 16 residues. Looked up from germline, CDR1 is SGHTA and CDR2 is FQGNSA. DNA for the CDR3: TGTGCCAGCAGCTTAGTCGGTGGGAGTAGGACAGATACGCAGTATTTT. Encoded protein: CASSLVGGSRTDTQYF.

This clone came up a few times. The J gene is TRBJ2-7, the V gene TRBV2, with 8 positions matching TRBD2. Losses at the gene ends were 6 bases for V and 6 bases for J; bases not matched to a gene: 13. The germline V gene has CDR1 SNHLY and CDR2 FYNNEI. The CDR3 totals 15 residues. CDR3 nucleotides: TGTGCCAGCAGGAAGGAAGCGGGAGAGGCATCCGAGCAGTACTTC. Residues: CASRKEAGEASEQYF.

The chain couples TRBV29-1 to TRBJ1-1, with D perhaps matching TRBD1 (6 bases). The CDR3 is 12 residues long. CDR1 is SQVTM, CDR2 ANQGSEA, per germline. V dropped 6 bases and J dropped 5 bases, with 13 bases sitting between them. As DNA, the CDR3 is TGCAGCGTGGGACACTGGAGGACTGAAGCTTTCTTT. Translating gives CSVGHWRTEAFF.

The chain recombines TRBV9 with TRBJ2-7; D gene ambiguous. Germline CDR1 and CDR2: SGDLS and YYNGEE. The ends were cut back, 0 bases at V and 2 bases at J, with 12 bases in the middle. This CDR3 has 15 amino acids. Here the CDR3 reads CASSVGRDSTYEQYF. CDR3 DNA sequence: TGTGCCAGCAGCGTAGGAAGAGACTCTACCTACGAGCAGTACTTC.

The chain uses TRBV2 and TRBJ2-7, with 7 bases identical to TRBD1. The CDR3 spans 14 residues. The trim removed 8 bases at V and 1 base at J, leaving 8 bases unmatched. Germline V gene sequence: CDR1 SNHLY, CDR2 FYNNEI. The CDR3 loop reads CASLPGQHSYEQYF. The CDR3 coding sequence is TGTGCCAGCCTCCCGGGACAGCATTCCTACGAGCAGTACTTC.